Listed here are 4 T cell receptor beta chains from one sample, sequenced in a study of blood T cell repertoires in COVID-19 (dated by TCRdb to 2019 to 2021). The library was prepared using the immunoSEQ multiplex PCR assay. This immuneACCESS table, as held by TCRdb, lists in-frame sequences with V and J called but not all clones. Of the missing ones, under half trace to an unresolved V gene in checked studies; the others have no known cause. Across this sample there are 100,000 or so clones, with approximately 92% seen only once. Roughly 32% of the sample comes from the top ten. Sample: peripheral blood. These receptors originate from an elderly woman with acute or convalescent COVID-19.

V usage is TRBV9 and J usage is TRBJ2-5; 8 bases are shared with TRBD2. The CDR3 loop spans 16 amino acids. Trimming took 4 bases from V and 4 from J; bases not matched to a gene: 12. The germline V gene has CDR1 SGDLS and CDR2 YYNGEE. CDR3 residues: CASSPPGGGPPETQYF. In DNA form, the CDR3 reads TGTGCCAGCAGCCCACCTGGCGGGGGGCCTCCAGAGACCCAGTACTTC.

This chain joins TRBV5-5 and TRBJ2-7; D may be TRBD1 (6 bases). Germline CDR1 is SGHKS and CDR2 is YYEKEE (reference sequence). This CDR3 has 13 residues. Trimming removed 0 bases from V and 4 bases from J, with 8 bases in between. The CDR3 bases are TGTGCCAGCAGCTTGGTGGACAGTTACGAGCAGTACTTC. Protein sequence: CASSLVDSYEQYF.

The chain recombines TRBV5-1 with TRBJ2-7; 7 nucleotides line up with TRBD2. The CDR3 sequence is 14 residues long. CDR1 is SGHRS and CDR2 is YFSETQ in the germline V gene. Germline trimming cut 1 base from V and 4 bases from J; bases unmatched to any gene: 5. The CDR3 region has the DNA TGCGCCAGCAGCTTGTCCGGGGGAGGGTACGAGCAGTACTTC. The encoded protein is CASSLSGGGYEQYF.

The V gene is TRBV10-3, the J gene TRBJ2-7, with 12 positions matching TRBD1. The V and J ends lost 6 bases and 5 bases, in that order; junction bases with no gene match: 8. The CDR3 length is 15 residues. From germline, CDR1 is ENHRY and CDR2 SYGVKD. CDR3 DNA: TGTGCCATCAGCCCCGGGACAGGGGGCTTGCACGAGCAGTACTTC. Its protein product is CAISPGTGGLHEQYF.